This record looks at one T cell receptor beta chain sequence and its context. Its cognate antigen is unknown. This sample stems from a study of shared clonotypes between healthy human individuals. Whole-study context: Donors were a couple of women and three men aged 18 to 49.

The run depth of the assay was deep. Generated by immunoSEQ multiplex PCR, the TCRdb table keeps only in-frame clones and is missing some. The sample consists of a few million clones, approximately 96% of them appearing once. General study results and limits: Rarefaction revealed incomplete sorted-subset sequencing despite large depth.

Losses at the gene ends were 1 base for V and 1 base for J; bases not matched to a gene: 3. Germline V gene data show CDR1 as SGHTA and CDR2 as FQGNSA. The CDR3 has 16 residues. Sequencing used naive CD4+ T cells sorted from blood. Subset indicated: CD45RA+ positively selected. The rearrangement links TRBV7-2 to TRBJ2-5, with TRBD1 matching over 10 bases. This TCR was recovered from a man aged 18 to 30 in good health. CDR3 region: CASSLVGTGAQETQYF. Written as DNA, the CDR3 is TGTGCCAGCAGCTTAGTTGGGACAGGGGCCCAAGAGACCCAGTACTTC.